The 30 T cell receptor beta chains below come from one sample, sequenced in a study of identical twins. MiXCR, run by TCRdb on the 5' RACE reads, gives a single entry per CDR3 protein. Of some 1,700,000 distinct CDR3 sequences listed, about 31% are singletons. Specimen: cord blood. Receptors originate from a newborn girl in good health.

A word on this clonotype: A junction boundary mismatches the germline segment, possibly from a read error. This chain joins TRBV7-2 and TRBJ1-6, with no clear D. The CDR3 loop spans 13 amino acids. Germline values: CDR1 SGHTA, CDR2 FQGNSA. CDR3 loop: CASSLTSGSPPHF. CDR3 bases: TGTGCCAGCAGCTTGACCTCGGGATCACCCCCCCACTTT.

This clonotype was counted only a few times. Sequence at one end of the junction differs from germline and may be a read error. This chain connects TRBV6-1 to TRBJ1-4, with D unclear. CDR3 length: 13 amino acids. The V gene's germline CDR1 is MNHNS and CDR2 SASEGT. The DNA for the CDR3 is TGTGCCAGCAGCCTCAGAGAAAATGAAAAACCGTTTTTT. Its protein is CASSLRENEKPFF.

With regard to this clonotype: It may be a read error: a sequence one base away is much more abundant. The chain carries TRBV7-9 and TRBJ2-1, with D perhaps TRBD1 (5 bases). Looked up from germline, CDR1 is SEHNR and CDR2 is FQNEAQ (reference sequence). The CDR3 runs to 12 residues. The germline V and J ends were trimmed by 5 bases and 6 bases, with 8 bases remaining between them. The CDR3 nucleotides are TGTGCCAGCAGCGTAGGGGTCAATGAGCAGTTCTTC. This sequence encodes CASSVGVNEQFF.

The DNA of the CDR3 is TGCAGCGTTGTGCCCCGTACAGGGGGCTCTCATGGCTACACCTTC. As protein: CSVVPRTGGSHGYTF. This rearrangement joins TRBV29-1 to TRBJ1-2; 9 bases fit TRBD1. The CDR3 extends over 15 amino acids. The germline V gene encodes CDR1 SQVTM and CDR2 ANQGSEA. With V trimmed by 4 bases and J by 6 bases, 12 bases remained unmatched.

CDR3 loop: CASSLGVLMNTEAFF. The CDR3 DNA follows: TGCGCCAGCAGCTTGGGGGTGCTCATGAACACTGAAGCTTTCTTT. This rearrangement joins TRBV5-1 to TRBJ1-1; D is undetermined. This CDR3 region has 15 residues. Germline V CDR1 and CDR2: SGHRS, YFSETQ. Trimming left V 0 bases short and J 0 bases short, with 9 bases between.

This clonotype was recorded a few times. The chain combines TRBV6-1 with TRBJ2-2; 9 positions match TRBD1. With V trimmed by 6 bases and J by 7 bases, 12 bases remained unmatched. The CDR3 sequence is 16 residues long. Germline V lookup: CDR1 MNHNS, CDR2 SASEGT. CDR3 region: CASSRDRVIYYGELFF. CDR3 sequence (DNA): TGTGCCAGCAGCCGGGACAGGGTTATTTATTACGGGGAGCTGTTTTTT.

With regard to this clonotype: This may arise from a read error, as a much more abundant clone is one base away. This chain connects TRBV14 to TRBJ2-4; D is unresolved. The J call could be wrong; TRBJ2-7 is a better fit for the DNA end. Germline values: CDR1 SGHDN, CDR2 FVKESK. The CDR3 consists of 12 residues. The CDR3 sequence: CASSQNIYEQYF. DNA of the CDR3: TGTGCCAGCAGCCAAAACATCTACGAGCAGTACTTC.

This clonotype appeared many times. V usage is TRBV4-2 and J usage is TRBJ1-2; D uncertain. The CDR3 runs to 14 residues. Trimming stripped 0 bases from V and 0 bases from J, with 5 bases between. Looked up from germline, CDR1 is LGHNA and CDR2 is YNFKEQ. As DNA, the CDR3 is TGTGCCAGCAGCCAAGATCACACTAACTATGGCTACACCTTC. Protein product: CASSQDHTNYGYTF.

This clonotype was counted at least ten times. CDR3: CASSQKYTDTQYF. The CDR3 region has the DNA TGTGCCAGCAGCCAAAAGTACACAGATACGCAGTATTTT. This chain uses TRBV6-6 with TRBJ2-3; D remains unclear. V gave up 6 bases and J gave up 2 bases, with 9 bases separating them. CDR1 and CDR2 (germline): MNHNY, SVGAGI (reference sequence). The CDR3 contains 13 residues.

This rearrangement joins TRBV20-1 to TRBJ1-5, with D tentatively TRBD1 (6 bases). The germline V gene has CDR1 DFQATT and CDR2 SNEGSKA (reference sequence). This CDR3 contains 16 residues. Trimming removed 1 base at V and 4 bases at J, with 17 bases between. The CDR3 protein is CSARVLEGVANQPQHF. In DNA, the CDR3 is TGCAGTGCTAGAGTTTTAGAGGGGGTTGCAAATCAGCCCCAGCATTTT.

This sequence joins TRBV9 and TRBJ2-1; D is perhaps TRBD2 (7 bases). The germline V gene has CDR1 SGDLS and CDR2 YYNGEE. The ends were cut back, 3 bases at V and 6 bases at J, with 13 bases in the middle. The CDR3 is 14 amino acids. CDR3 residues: CASSEKGGANEQFF. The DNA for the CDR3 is TGTGCCAGCAGCGAAAAGGGGGGGGCCAATGAGCAGTTCTTC.

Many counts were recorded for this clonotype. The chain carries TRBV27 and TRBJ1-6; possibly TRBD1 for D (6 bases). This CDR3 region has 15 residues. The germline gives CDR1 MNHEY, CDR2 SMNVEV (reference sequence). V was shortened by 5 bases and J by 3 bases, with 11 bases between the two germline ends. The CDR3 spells CASSPMTGYNSPLHF. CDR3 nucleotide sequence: TGTGCCAGCAGTCCCATGACAGGCTATAATTCACCCCTCCACTTT.

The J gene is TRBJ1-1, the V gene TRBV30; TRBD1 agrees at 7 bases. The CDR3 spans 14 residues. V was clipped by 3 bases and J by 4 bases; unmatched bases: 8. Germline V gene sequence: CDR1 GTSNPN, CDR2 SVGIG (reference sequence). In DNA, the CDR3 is TGTGCCTGGAGCGCCGGGACAGTGAGCACTGAAGCTTTCTTT. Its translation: CAWSAGTVSTEAFF.

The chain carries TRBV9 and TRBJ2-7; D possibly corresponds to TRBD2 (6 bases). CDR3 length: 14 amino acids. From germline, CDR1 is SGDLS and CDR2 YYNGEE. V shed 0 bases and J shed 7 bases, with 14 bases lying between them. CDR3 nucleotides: TGTGCCAGCAGCGTAGCCCACGCGGGGTATGAGCAGTACTTC. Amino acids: CASSVAHAGYEQYF. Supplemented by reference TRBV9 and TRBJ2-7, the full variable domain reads DSGVTQTPKHLITATGQRVTLRCSPRSGDLSVYWYQQSLDQGLQFLIQYYNGEERAKGNILERFSAQQFPDLHSELNLSSLELGDSALYFCASSVAHAGYEQYFGPGTRLTVT.

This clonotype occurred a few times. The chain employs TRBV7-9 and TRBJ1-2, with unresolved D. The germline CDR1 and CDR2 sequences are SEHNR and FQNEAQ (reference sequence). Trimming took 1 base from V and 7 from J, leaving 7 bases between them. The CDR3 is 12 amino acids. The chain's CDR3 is CASSLEVSGYTF. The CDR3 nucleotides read TGTGCCAGCAGCTTAGAAGTGAGTGGCTACACCTTC.

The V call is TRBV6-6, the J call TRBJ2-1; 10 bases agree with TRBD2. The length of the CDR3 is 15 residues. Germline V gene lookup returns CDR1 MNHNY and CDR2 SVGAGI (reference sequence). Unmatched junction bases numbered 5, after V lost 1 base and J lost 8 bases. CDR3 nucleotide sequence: TGTGCCAGCAGTTACTTGGGACTAGCGAGCGATGAGCAGTTCTTC. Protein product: CASSYLGLASDEQFF.

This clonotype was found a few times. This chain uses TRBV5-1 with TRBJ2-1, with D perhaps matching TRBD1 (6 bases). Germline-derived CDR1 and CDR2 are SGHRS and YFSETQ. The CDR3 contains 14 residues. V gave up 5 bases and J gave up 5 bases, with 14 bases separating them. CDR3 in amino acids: CASSLGQSNNEQFF. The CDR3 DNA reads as TGCGCCAGCAGTCTTGGACAGTCCAACAATGAGCAGTTCTTC.

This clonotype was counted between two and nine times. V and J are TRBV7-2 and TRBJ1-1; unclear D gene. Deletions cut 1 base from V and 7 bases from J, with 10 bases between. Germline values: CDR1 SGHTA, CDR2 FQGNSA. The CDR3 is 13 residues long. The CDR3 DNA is TGTGCCAGCAGCTTAGGGAGTACTTTTGAAGCTTTCTTT. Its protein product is CASSLGSTFEAFF.

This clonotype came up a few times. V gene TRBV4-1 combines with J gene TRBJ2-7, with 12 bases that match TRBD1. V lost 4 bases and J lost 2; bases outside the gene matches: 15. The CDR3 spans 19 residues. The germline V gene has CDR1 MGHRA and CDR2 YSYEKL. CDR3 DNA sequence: TGCGCCAGCAGCCCGCTGTCCCGGGACAGGGGGCGGAACCCCTACGAGCAGTACTTC. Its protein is CASSPLSRDRGRNPYEQYF.

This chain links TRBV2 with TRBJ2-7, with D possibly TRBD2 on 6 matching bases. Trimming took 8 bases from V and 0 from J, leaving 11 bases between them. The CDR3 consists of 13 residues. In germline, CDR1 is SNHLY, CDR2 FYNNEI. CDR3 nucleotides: TGTGCCAGCGGTGGGGGGAGCTCCTACGAGCAGTACTTC. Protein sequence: CASGGGSSYEQYF.

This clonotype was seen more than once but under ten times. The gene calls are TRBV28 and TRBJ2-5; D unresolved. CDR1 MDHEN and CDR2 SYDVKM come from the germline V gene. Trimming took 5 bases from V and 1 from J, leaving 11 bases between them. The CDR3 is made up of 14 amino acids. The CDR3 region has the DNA TGTGCCAGCAGTGGCCTACGGGCCCAAGAGACCCAGTACTTC. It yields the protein CASSGLRAQETQYF.

The CDR3 nucleotides are TGTGCCAGCAGCCCGGCACCCCCTAGCTCTGGCTACACCTTC. Translated, it gives CASSPAPPSSGYTF. V and J are TRBV12-3 or TRBV12-4 and TRBJ1-2; D gene unclear. Trimming removed 6 bases from V and 7 bases from J, with 18 bases in between. The CDR3 runs to 14 residues.

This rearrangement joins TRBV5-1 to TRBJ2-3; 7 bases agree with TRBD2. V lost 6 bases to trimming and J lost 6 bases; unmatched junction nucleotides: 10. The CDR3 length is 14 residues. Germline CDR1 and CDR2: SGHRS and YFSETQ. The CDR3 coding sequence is TGCGCCAGCACCTTTCGAGCGGGGTCGGATACGCAGTATTTT. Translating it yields CASTFRAGSDTQYF.

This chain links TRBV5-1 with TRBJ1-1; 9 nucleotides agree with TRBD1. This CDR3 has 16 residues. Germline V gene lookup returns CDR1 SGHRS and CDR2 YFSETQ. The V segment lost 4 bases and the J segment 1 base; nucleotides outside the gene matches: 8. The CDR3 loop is CASSPLKQGANTEAFF. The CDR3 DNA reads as TGCGCCAGCAGCCCCCTTAAACAGGGGGCGAACACTGAAGCTTTCTTT.

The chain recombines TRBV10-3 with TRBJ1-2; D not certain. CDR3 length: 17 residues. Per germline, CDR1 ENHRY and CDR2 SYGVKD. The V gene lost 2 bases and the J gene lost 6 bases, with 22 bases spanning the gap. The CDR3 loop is CAISEISKHLNGDGYTF. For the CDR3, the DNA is TGTGCCATCAGTGAGATTAGTAAACACCTGAATGGGGATGGCTACACCTTC.

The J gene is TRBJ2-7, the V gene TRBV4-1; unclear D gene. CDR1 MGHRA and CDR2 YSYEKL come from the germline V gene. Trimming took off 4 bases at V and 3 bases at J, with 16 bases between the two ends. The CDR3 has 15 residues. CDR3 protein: CASSPPLDSNYEQYF. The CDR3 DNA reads TGCGCCAGCAGCCCACCCCTCGATTCCAACTACGAGCAGTACTTC.

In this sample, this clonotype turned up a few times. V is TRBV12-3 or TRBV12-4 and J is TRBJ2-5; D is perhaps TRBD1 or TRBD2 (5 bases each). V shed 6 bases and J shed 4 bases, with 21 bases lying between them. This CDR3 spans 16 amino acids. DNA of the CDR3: TGTGCCAGCAGACTCTCCCGGGACGGACATCTAGAGACCCAGTACTTC. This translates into CASRLSRDGHLETQYF.

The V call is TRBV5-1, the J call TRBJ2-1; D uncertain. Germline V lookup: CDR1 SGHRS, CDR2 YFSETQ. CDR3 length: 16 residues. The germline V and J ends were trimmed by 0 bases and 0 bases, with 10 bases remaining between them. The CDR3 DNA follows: TGCGCCAGCAGCTTGGACGGTAGATTCTCCTACAATGAGCAGTTCTTC. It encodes CASSLDGRFSYNEQFF.

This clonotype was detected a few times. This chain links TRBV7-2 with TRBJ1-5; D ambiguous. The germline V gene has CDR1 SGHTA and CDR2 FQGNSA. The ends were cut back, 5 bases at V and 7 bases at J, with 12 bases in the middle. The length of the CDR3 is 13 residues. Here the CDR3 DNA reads TGTGCCAGCAGCCCTCGGGTGGGCCAGCCCCAGCATTTT. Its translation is CASSPRVGQPQHF.

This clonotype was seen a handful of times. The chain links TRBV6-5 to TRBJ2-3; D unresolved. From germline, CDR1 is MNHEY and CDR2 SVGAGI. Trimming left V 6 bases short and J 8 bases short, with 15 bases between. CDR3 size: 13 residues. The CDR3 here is CASSRPLEVTQYF. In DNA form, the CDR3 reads TGTGCCAGCAGCCGACCCCTCGAGGTTACGCAGTATTTT.